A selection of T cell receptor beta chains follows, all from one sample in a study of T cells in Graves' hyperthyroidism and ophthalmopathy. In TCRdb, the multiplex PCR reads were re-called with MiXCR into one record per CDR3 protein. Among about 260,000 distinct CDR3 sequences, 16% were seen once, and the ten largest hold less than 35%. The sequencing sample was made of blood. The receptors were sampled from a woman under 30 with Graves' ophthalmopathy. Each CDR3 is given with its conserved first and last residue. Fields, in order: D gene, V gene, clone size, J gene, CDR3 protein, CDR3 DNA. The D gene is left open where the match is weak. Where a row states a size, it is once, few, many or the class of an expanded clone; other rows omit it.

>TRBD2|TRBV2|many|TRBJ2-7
CASSERGRGPYEQYF
TGTGCCAGCAGTGAAAGAGGGAGGGGCCCCTACGAGCAGTACTTC
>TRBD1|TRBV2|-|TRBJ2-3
CASSLQGEDTQYF
TGTGCCAGCAGCCTACAGGGGGAAGATACGCAGTATTTT
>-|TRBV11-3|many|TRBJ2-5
CASSLSRLGGRETQYF
TGTGCCAGCAGCTTATCACGGTTGGGTGGTCGAGAGACCCAGTACTTC
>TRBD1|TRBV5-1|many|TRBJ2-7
CASSFHFTRGHYEQYF
TGCGCCAGCAGCTTCCACTTCACCAGGGGGCACTACGAGCAGTACTTC
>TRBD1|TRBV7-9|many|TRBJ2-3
CASSSAGTGVSTDTQYF
TGTGCCAGCAGCTCAGCCGGGACAGGGGTTAGCACAGATACGCAGTATTTT
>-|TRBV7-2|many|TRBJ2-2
CASSLVRLSSTGELFF
TGTGCCAGCAGCTTAGTGAGACTAAGCAGTACCGGGGAGCTGTTTTTT
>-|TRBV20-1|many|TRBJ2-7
CSASLGGDYEQYF
TGCAGTGCTAGTCTTGGAGGGGACTACGAGCAGTACTTC
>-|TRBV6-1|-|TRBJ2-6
CASALRDGLLSGANVLTF
TGTGCCAGCGCCCTCAGAGACGGTTTACTTTCTGGGGCCAACGTCCTGACTTTC
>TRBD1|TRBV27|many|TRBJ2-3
CASSFSGEPGQGSDTQYF
TGTGCCAGCAGTTTCTCGGGGGAACCGGGACAGGGATCAGATACGCAGTATTTT
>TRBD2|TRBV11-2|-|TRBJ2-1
CASSLDPPGGQFF
TGTGCCAGCAGCTTAGACCCGCCGGGGGGGCAGTTCTTC
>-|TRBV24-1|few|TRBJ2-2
CATRGGGPITGELFF
TGTGCCACCAGGGGAGGGGGGCCGATCACCGGGGAGCTGTTTTTT
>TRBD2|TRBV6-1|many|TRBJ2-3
CASRPGGASTDTQYF
TGTGCCAGCAGACCCGGGGGGGCGAGCACAGATACGCAGTATTTT
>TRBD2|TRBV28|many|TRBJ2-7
CASSPSTAGAAYEQYF
TGTGCCAGCAGTCCATCGACAGCGGGGGCCGCCTACGAGCAGTACTTC
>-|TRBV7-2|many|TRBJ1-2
CASSLDANYGYTF
TGTGCCAGCAGCTTAGACGCTAACTATGGCTACACCTTC
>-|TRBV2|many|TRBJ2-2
CASSESALRVDTGELFF
TGTGCCAGCAGTGAAAGTGCCTTGAGAGTTGACACCGGGGAGCTGTTTTTT
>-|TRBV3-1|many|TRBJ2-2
CASSQGDFLGGELFF
TGTGCCAGCAGCCAAGGGGACTTTCTCGGGGGGGAGCTGTTTTTT
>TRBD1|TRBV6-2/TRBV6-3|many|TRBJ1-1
CASSYGQGFTEAFF
TGTGCCAGCAGTTACGGACAGGGGTTCACTGAAGCTTTCTTT
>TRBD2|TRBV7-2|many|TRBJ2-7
CASSELGTSLQEQYF
TGTGCCAGCAGCGAACTCGGGACTAGTCTGCAAGAGCAGTACTTC
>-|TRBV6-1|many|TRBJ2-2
CASLFGHPNTGELFF
TGTGCCAGTCTCTTCGGGCATCCGAACACCGGGGAGCTGTTTTTT
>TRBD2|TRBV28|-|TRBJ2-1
CASSLITSGRDKQFF
TGTGCCAGCAGTTTGATTACTAGCGGGAGGGATAAACAGTTCTTC
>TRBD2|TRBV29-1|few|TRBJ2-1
CSVEVASGTSGRYEQFF
TGCAGCGTTGAAGTGGCGTCCGGGACTAGCGGGAGGTATGAGCAGTTCTTC
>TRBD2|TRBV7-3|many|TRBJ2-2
CASSLQASGSAGELFF
TGTGCCAGCAGCTTACAGGCTAGCGGGAGTGCCGGGGAGCTGTTTTTT
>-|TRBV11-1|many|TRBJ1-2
CASSSNNYGYTF
TGTGCCAGCAGCTCAAATAACTATGGCTACACCTTC
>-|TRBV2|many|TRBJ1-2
CASSVSLLLSKGYTF
TGTGCCAGCAGTGTGAGTCTTCTCCTTTCGAAGGGCTACACCTTC
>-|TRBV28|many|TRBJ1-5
CASSSDTSNQPQHF
TGTGCCAGCAGTTCCGACACTTCCAATCAGCCCCAGCATTTT
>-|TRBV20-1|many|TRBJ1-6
CSARGAGPRLNSPLHF
TGCAGTGCTAGAGGAGCGGGGCCTCGTCTTAATTCACCCCTCCACTTT